This TCR beta chain was sequenced for a study of blood T cell repertoires in COVID-19. Trimming shortened V by 3 bases and J by 1 base, and 12 bases separated the two germline ends. Germline V gene data show CDR1 as SGHRS and CDR2 as YFSETQ. This CDR3 has 15 amino acids. Repertoires were generated with immunoSEQ multiplex PCR, while TCRdb's copy carries only in-frame clones and drops some. The sample has 110,000 to 150,000 clones, about four fifths seen once; the top ten hold around 3.1%. This TCR derives from a woman of 80 years or more with acute or convalescent COVID-19. The chain combines TRBV5-1 with TRBJ2-3; perhaps TRBD1 as D (5 bases). Material: peripheral blood. CDR3 in DNA: TGCGCCAGCAGCTGGCAGGAAGGGGGCACAGATACGCAGTATTTT. Protein: CASSWQEGGTDTQYF.